This T cell receptor beta chain was retrieved from a study of shared clonotypes between healthy human individuals. Findings and caveats of the study: The study found about 5% of naive CD4 clonotypes shared across a handful of donors. Among the subsets, naive ones generally showed larger estimated richness than memory ones.

The protocol was immunoSEQ multiplex PCR, while the TCRdb copy is restricted to in-frame clones and leaves out a portion. The data hold 1,100,000 or so clones, with about 84% observed a single time. Note on this clone: Its antigen is unidentified.

The length of the CDR3 is 14 residues. From germline, CDR1 is WSHSY and CDR2 SAAADI. V lost 2 bases and J lost 1, with 8 bases in between. The chain uses TRBV10-2 and TRBJ1-1; D remains unclear. This receptor was obtained from a young man in good health. Some clones in this sample may be carry-over from other donors' samples. Sequencing input: memory CD4+ T cells from PBMCs. Subset defined: CD45RA-negative fraction. The CDR3 region is CASSEVWPNTEAFF. Written as DNA, the CDR3 is TGCGCCAGCAGTGAGGTTTGGCCGAACACTGAAGCTTTCTTT.